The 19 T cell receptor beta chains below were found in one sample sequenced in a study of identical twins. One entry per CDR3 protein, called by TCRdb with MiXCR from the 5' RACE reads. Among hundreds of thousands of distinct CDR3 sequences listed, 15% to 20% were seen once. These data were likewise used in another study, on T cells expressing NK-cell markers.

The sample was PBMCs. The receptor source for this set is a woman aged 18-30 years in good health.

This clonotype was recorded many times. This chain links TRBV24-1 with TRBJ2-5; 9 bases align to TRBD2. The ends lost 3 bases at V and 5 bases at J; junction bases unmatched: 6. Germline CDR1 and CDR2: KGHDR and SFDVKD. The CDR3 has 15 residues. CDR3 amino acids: CATSDASGEAETQYF. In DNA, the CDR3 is TGTGCCACCAGTGATGCTAGCGGGGAGGCGGAGACCCAGTACTTC.

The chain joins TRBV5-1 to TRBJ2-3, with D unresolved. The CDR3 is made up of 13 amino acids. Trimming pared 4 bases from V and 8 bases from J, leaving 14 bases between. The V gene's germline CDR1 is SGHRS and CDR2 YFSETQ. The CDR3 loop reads CASSLNLRATQYF. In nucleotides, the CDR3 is TGCGCCAGCAGCCTGAATCTCCGCGCTACGCAGTATTTT.

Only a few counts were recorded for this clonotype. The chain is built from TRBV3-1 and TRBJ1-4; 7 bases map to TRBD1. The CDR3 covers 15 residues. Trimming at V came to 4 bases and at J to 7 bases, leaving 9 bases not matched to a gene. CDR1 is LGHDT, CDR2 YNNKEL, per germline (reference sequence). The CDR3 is CASSPNQGGGEKLFF. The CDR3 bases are TGTGCCAGCAGCCCGAACCAGGGGGGCGGTGAAAAACTGTTTTTT.

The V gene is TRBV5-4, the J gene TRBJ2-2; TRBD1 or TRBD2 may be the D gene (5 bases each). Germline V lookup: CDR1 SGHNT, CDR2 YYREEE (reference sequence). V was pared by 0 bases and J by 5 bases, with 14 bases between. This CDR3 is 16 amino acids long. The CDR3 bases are TGTGCCAGCAGCTTGGAGGGGCCAGAGGGAACCGGGGAGCTGTTTTTT. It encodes CASSLEGPEGTGELFF.

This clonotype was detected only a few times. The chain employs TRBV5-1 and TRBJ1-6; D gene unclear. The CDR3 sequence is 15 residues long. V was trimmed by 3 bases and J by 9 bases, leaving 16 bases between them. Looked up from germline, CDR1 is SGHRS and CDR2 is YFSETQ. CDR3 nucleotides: TGCGCCAGCAGCTCGGAGGGTGTCAGTGTTTCACCCCTCCACTTT. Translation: CASSSEGVSVSPLHF.

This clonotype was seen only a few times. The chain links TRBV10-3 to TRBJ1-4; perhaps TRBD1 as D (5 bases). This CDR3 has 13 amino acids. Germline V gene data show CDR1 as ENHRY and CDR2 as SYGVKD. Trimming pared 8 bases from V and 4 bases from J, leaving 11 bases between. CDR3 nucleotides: TGTGCCATCGGGACGAGTGTTAATGAAAAACTGTTTTTT. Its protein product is CAIGTSVNEKLFF.

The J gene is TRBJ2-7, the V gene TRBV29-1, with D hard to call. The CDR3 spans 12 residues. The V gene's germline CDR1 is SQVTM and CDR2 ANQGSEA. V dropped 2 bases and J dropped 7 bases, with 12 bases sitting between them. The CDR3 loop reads CSVEPGGKEQYF. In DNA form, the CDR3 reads TGCAGCGTTGAACCGGGTGGGAAAGAGCAGTACTTC.

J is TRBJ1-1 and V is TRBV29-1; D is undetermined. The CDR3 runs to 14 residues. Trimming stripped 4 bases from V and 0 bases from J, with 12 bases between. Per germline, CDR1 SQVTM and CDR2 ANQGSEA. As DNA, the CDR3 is TGCAGCGTTGCCCAGTTAACTGTGAACACTGAAGCTTTCTTT. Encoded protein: CSVAQLTVNTEAFF.

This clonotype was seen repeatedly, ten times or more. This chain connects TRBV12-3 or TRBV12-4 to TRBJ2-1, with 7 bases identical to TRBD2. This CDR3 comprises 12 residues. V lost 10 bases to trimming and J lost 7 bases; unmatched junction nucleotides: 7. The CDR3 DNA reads TGTGCCACGGGAGGCGTAAGTAATGAGCAGTTCTTC. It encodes CATGGVSNEQFF.

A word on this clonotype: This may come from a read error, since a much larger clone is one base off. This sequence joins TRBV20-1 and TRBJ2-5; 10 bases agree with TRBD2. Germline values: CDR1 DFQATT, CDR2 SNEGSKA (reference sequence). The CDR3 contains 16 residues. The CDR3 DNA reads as TGCTGTGCTAGAGATCCTAGCGGGGGCCACCAAGAGACCCAGTACTTC. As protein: CCARDPSGGHQETQYF.

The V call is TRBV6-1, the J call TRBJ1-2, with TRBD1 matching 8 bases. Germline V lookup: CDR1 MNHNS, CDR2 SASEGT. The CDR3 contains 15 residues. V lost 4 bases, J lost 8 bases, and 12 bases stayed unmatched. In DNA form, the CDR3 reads TGTGCCAGCAGTGTCCAGCCCGGACAGGGTTCAGGCTACACCTTC. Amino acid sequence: CASSVQPGQGSGYTF.

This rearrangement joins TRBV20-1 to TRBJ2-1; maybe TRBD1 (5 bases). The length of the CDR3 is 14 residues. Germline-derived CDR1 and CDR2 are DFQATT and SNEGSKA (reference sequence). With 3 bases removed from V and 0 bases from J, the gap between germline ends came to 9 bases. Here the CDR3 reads CSASDSFSYNEQFF. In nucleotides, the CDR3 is TGCAGTGCTAGTGACAGCTTCTCCTACAATGAGCAGTTCTTC.

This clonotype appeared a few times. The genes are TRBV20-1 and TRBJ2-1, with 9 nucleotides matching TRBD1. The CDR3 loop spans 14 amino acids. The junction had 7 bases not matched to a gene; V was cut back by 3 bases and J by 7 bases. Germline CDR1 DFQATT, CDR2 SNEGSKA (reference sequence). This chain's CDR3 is CSARTGQGGNEQFF. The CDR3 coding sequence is TGCAGTGCTAGGACGGGACAGGGTGGTAATGAGCAGTTCTTC.

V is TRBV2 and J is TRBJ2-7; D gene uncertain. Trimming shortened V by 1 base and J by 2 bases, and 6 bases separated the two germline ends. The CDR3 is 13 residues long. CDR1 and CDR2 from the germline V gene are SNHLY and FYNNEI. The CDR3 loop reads CASSEVIAYEQYF. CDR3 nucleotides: TGTGCCAGCAGTGAAGTTATAGCCTACGAGCAGTACTTC.

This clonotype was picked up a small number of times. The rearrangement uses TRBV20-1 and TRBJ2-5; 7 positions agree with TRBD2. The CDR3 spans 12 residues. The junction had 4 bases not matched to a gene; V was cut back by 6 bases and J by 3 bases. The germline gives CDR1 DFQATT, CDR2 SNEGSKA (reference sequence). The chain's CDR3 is CSARTRKETQYF. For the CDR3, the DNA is TGCAGTGCCAGGACTAGAAAAGAGACCCAGTACTTC.

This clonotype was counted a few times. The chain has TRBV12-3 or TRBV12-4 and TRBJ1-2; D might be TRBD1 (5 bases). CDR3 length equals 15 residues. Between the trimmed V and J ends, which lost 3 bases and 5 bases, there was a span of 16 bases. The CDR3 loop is CASSLGRAYGYGYTF. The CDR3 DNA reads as TGTGCCAGCAGTTTGGGCAGGGCATACGGGTATGGCTACACCTTC.

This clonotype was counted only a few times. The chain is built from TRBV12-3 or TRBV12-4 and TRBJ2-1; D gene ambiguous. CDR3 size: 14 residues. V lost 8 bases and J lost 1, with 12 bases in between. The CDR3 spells CASCPRGSYNEQFF. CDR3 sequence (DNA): TGTGCCAGCTGCCCGCGTGGGTCCTACAATGAGCAGTTCTTC.

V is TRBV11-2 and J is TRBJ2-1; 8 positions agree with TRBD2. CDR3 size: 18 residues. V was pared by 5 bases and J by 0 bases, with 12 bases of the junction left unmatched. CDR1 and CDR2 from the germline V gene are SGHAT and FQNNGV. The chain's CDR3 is CASSPGPRLASSYNEQFF. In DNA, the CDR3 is TGTGCCAGCAGCCCCGGGCCCCGACTAGCGAGCTCCTACAATGAGCAGTTCTTC.

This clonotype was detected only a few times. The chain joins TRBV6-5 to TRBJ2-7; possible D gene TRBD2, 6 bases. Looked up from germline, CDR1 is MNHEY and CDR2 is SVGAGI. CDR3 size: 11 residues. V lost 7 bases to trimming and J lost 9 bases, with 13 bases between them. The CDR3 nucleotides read TGTGCCAGCACATATGGGGGAGGGCAGTACTTC. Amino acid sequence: CASTYGGGQYF.